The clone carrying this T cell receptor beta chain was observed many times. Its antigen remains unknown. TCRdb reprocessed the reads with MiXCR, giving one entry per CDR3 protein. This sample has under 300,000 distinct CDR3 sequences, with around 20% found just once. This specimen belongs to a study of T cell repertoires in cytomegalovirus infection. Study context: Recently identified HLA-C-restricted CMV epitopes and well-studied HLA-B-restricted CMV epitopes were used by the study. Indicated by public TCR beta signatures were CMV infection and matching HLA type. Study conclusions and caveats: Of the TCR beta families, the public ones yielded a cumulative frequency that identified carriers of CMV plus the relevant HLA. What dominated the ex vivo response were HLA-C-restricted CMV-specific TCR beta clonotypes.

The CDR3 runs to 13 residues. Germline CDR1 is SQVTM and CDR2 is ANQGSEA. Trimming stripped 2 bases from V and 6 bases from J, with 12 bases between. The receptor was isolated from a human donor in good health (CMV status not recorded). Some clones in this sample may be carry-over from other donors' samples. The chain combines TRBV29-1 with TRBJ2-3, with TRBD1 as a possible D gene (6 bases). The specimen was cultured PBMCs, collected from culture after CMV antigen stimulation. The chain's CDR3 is CSVERSGADTQYF. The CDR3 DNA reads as TGCAGCGTTGAAAGGTCAGGGGCGGATACGCAGTATTTT.